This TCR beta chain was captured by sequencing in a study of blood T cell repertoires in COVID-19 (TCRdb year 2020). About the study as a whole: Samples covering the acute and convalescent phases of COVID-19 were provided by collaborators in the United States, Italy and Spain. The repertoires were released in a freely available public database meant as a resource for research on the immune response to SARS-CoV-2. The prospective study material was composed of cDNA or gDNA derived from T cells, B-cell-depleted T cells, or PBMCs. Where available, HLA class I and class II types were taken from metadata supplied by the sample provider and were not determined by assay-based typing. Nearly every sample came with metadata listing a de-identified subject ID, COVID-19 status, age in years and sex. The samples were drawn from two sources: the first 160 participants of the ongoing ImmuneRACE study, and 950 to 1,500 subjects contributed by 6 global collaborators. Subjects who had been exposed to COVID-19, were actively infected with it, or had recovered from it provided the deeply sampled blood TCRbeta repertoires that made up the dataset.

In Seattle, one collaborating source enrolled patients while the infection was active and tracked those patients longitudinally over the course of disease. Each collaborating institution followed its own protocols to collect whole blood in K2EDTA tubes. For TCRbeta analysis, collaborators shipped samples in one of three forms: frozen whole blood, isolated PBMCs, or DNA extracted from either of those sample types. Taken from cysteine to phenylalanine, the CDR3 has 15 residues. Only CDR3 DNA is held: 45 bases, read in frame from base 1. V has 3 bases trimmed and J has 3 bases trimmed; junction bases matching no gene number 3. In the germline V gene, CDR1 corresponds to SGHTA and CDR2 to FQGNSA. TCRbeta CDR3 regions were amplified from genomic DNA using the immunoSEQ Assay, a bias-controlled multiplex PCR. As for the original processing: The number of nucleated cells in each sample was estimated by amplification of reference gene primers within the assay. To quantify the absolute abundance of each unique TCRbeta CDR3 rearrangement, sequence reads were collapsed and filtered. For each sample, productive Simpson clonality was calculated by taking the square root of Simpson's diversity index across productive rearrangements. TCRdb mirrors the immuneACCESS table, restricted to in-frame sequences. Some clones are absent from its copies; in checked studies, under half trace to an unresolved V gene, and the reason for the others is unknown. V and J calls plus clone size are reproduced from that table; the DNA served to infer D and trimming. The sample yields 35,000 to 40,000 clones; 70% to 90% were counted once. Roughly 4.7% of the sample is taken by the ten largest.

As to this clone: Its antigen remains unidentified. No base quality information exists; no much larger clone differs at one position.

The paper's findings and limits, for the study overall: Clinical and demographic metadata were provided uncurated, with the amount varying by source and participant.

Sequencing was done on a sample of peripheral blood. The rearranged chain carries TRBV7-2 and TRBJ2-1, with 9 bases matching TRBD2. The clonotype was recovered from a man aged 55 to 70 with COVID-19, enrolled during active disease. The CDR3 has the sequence CASSFSSGNYNEQFF. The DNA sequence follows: TGTGCCAGCAGCTTTTCTAGCGGGAACTACAATGAGCAGTTCTTC.